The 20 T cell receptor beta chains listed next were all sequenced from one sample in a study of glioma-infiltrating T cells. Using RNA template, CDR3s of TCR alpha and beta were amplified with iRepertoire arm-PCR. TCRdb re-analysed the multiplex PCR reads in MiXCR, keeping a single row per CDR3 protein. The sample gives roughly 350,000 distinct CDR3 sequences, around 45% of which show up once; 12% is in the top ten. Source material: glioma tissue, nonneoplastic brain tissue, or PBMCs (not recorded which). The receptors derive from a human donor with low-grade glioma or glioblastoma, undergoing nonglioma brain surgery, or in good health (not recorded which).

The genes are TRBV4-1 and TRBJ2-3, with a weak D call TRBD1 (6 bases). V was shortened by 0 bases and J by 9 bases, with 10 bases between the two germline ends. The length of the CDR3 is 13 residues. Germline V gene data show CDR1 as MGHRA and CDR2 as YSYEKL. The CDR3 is CASSQDIRGTQYF. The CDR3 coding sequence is TGCGCCAGCAGCCAAGACATCAGGGGAACGCAGTATTTT.

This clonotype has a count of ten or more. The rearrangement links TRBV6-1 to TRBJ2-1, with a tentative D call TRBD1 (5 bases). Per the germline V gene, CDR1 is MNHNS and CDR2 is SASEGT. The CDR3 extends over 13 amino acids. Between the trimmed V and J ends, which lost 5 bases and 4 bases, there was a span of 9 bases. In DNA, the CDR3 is TGTGCCAGCAGTCCCCCAGGGTACAATGAGCAGTTCTTC. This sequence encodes CASSPPGYNEQFF.

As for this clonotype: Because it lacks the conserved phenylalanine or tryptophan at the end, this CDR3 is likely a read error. DNA of the CDR3: TGTGCCAGCAGCCTGGGACAGGCTCAAGATACGCAGTATTCT. Amino acid sequence: CASSLGQAQDTQYS. This rearrangement joins TRBV28 to TRBJ2-3; 8 bases map to TRBD1. V was pared by 6 bases and J by 5 bases, with 7 bases of the junction left unmatched. The germline V gene has CDR1 MDHEN and CDR2 SYDVKM. The CDR3 consists of 14 residues.

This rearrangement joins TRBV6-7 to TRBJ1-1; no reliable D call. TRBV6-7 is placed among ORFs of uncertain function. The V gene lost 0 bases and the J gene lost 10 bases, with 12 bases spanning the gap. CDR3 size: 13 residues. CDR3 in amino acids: CASSYSPETRAFF. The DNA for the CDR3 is TGTGCCAGCAGTTACTCGCCTGAAACAAGAGCTTTCTTT.

CDR3 loop: CASRRRSHTEAFF. Here the CDR3 DNA reads TGTGCCAGCAGGCGTCGGTCCCACACTGAAGCTTTCTTT. The chain has TRBV28 and TRBJ1-1, with D unclear. V was trimmed by 6 bases and J by 3 bases, leaving 11 bases between them. CDR3 size: 13 residues. CDR1 is MDHEN, CDR2 SYDVKM, per germline.

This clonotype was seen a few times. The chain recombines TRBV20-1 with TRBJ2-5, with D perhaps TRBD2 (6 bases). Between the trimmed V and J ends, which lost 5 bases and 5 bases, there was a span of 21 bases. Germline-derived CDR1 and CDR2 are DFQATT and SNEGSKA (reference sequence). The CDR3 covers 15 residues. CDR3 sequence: CSAHRPIGGGETQYF. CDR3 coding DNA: TGCAGTGCTCACCGCCCAATCGGGGGAGGTGAGACCCAGTACTTC.

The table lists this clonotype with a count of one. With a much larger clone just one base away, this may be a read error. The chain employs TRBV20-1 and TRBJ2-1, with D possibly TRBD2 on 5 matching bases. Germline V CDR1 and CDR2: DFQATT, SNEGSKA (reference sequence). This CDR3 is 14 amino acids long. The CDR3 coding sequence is TGCACTGCTAGTAGCCCGACTACTATCTATGAGCAGTTCTTC. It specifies CTASSPTTIYEQFF.

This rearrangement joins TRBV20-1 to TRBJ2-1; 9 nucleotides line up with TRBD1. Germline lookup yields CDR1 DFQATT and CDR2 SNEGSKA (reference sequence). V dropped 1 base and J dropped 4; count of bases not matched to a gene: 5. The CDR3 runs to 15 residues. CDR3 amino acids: CSARGTGAYYNEQFF. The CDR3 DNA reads TGCAGTGCTAGAGGGACAGGGGCCTATTACAATGAGCAGTTCTTC.

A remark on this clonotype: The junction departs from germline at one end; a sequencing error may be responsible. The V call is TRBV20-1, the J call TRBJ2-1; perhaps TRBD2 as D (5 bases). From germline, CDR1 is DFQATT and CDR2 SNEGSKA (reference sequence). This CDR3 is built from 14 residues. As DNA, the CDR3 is TGCAGTGCTAGTCCCAGCGGAGGCTACAATGAGCAGCTCTTC. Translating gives CSASPSGGYNEQLF.

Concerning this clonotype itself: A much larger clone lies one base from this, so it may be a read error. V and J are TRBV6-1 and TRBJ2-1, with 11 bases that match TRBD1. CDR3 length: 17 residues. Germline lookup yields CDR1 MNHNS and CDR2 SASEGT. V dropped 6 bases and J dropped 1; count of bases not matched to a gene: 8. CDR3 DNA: TGTGCCAGCAGAAGGAGGACAGGGGGCGAATCCTACAATGAGCAGTTCTTC. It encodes CASRRRTGGESYNEQFF.

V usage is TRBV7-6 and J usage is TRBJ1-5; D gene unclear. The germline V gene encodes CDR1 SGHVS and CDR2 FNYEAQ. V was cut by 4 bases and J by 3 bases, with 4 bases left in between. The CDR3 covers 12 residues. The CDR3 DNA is TGTGCCAGCAGCTCCAACAATCAGCCCCAGCATTTT. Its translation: CASSSNNQPQHF.

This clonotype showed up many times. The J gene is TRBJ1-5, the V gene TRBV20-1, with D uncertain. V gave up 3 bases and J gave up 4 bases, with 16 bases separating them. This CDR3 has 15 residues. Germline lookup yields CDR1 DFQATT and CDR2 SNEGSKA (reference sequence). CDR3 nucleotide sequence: TGCAGTGCTAGGGAGCCGCGGGCGGGTAATCAGCCCCAGCATTTT. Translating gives CSAREPRAGNQPQHF.

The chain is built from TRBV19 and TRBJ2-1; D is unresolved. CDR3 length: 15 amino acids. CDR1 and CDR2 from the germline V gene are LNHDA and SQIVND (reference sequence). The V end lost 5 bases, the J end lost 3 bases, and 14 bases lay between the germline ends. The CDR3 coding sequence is TGTGCCAGTAGTTTGGACGGAGATCTCTACAATGAGCAGTTCTTC. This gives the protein CASSLDGDLYNEQFF.

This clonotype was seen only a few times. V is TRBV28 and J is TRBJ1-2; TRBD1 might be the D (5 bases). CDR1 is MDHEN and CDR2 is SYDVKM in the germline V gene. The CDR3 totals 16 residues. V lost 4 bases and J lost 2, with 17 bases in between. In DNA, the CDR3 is TGTGCCAGCAGTTCACCCGGGACGGGGCCAAACTATGGCTACACCTTC. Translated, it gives CASSSPGTGPNYGYTF.

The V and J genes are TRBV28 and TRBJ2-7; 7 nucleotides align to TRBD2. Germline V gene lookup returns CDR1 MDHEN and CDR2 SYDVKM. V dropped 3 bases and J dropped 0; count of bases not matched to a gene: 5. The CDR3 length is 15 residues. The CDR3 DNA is TGTGCCAGCAGTTTGGGGGGGAGCTACTCCTACGAGCAGTACTTC. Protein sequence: CASSLGGSYSYEQYF.

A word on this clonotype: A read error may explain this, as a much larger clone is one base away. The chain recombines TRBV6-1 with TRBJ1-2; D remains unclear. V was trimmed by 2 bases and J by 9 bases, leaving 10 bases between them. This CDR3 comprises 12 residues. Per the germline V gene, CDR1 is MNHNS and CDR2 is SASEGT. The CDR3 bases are TGTGCCAGCAGTGAACCTAAATATCGCTACACCTTC. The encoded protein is CASSEPKYRYTF.

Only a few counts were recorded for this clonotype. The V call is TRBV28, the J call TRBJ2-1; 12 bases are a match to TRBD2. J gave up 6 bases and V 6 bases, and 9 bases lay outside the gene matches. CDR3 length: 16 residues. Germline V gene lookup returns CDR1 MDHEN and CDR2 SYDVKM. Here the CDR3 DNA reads TGTGCCAGCAGACTAGCGGGAGGAACTCGATTCAATGAGCAGTTCTTC. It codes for CASRLAGGTRFNEQFF.

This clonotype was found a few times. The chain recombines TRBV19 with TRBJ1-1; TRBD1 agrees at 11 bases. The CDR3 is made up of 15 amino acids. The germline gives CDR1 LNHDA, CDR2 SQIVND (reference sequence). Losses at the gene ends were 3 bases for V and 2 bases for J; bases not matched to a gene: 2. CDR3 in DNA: TGTGCCAGTAGTATCCGGACAGGGGGCAACACTGAAGCTTTCTTT. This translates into CASSIRTGGNTEAFF.

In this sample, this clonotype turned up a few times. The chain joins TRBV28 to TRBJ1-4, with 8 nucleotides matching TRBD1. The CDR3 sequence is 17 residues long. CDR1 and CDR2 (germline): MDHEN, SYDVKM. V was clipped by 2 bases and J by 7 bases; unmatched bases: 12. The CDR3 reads CASSLTTSGTGGEKLFF. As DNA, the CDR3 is TGTGCCAGCAGTTTAACAACCTCCGGGACAGGCGGTGAAAAACTGTTTTTT.

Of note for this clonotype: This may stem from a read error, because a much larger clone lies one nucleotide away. The CDR3 here is CASSYSIGRSPTYEQYF. The CDR3 DNA is TGTGCCAGCAGTTACTCGATCGGCAGGAGCCCTACCTACGAGCAGTACTTC. V usage is TRBV6-5 and J usage is TRBJ2-7, with D unclear. Germline V CDR1 and CDR2: MNHEY, SVGAGI. This CDR3 has 17 amino acids. V was pared by 0 bases and J by 2 bases, with 17 bases between.